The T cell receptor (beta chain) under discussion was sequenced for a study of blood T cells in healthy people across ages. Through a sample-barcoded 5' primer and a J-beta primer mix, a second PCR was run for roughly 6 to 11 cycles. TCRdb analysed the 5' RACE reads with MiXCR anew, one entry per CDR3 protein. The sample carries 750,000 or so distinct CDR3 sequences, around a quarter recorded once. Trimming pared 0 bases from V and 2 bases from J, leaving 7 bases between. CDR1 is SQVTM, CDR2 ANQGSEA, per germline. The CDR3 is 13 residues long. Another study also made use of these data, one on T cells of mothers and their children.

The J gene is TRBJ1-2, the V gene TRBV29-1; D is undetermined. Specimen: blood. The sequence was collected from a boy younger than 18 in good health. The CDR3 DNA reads TGCAGCGTTGAAGATCTCGAGAACTATGGCTACACCTTC. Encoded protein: CSVEDLENYGYTF.